The sequence of this TCR beta chain was determined in a study of T cells in localized non-small cell lung cancer. Germline V gives CDR1 SGHRS, CDR2 YFSETQ. This CDR3 contains 17 residues. Trimming at V came to 3 bases and at J to 6 bases, leaving 12 bases not matched to a gene. The repertoire was sequenced with immunoSEQ multiplex PCR; TCRdb's copy has only in-frame clones and lacks some. Of 70,000 to 95,000 clones listed, under 95% are singletons. The source is a woman aged 40 to 75 with stage II squamous cell lung carcinoma. The starting material was PBMCs, obtained before any cancer treatment. The rearrangement uses TRBV5-1 and TRBJ2-2; 9 nucleotides agree with TRBD1. The CDR3, as DNA: TGCGCCAGCAGCTATTACTCCACCGGGACAGGGTCCGGGGAGCTGTTTTTT. Amino acids: CASSYYSTGTGSGELFF.